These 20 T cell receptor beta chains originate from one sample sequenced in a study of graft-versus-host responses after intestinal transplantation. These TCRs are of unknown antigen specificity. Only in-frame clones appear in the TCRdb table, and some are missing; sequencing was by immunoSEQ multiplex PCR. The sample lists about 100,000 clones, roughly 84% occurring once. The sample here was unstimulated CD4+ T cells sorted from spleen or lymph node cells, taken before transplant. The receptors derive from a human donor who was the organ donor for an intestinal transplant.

The chain's CDR3 is CASSLDWSGGAELDIQYF. The CDR3 DNA reads as TGTGCCAGCAGCTTAGATTGGAGCGGGGGGGCCGAGTTGGACATTCAGTACTTC. V is TRBV11-2 and J is TRBJ2-4; 10 bases are shared with TRBD2. This CDR3 region has 18 residues. V lost 0 bases, J lost 8 bases, and 13 bases stayed unmatched. Germline V lookup: CDR1 SGHAT, CDR2 FQNNGV.

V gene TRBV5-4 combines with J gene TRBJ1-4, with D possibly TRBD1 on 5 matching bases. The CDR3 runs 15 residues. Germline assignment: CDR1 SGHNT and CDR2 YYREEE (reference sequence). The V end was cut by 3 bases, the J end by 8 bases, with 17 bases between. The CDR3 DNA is TGTGCCAGCAGCTCGGTCGGGGGAGTGGGGGAAAAACTGTTTTTT. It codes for CASSSVGGVGEKLFF.

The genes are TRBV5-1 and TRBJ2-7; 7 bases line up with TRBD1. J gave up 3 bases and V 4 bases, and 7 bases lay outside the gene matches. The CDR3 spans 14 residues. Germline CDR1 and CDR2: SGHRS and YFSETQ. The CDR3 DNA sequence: TGCGCCAGCAGCCTACAGGGGTTTGGCTACGAGCAGTACTTC. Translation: CASSLQGFGYEQYF.

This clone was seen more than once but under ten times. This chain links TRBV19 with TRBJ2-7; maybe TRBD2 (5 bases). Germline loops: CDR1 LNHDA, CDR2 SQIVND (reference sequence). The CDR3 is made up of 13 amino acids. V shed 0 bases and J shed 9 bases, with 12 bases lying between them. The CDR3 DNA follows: TGTGCCAGTAGTATAGACCGGGGTTCGGCGCAGTACTTC. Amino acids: CASSIDRGSAQYF.

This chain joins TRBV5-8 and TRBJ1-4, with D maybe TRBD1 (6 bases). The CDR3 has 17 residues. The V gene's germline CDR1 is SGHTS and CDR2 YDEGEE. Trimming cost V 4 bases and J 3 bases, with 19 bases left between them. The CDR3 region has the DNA TGTGCCAGCAGCCTGGCCCCCGGGGGCATGGCTAATGAAAAACTGTTTTTT. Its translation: CASSLAPGGMANEKLFF.

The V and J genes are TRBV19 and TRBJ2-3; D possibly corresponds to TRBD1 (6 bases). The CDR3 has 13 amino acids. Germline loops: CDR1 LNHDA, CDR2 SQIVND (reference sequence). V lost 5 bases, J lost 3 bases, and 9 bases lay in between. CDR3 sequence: CASSPGATDTQYF. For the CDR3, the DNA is TGTGCCAGTAGTCCAGGGGCAACAGATACGCAGTATTTT.

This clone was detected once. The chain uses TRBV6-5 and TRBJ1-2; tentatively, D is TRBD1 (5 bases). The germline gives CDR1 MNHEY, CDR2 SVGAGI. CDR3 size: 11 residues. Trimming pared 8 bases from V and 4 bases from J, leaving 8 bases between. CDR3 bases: TGTGCCAGCGGGGGTTCCTATGGCTACACCTTC. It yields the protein CASGGSYGYTF.

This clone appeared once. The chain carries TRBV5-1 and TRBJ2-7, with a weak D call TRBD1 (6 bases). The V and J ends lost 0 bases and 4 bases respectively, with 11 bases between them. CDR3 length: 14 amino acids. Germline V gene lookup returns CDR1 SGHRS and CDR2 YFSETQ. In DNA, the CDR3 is TGCGCCAGCAGCTTGGGAAGACAGGTTTACGAGCAGTACTTC. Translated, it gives CASSLGRQVYEQYF.

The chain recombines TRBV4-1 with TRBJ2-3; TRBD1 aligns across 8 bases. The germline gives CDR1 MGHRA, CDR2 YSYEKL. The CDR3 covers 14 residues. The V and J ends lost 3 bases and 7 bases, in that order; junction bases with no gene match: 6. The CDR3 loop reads CASSHGRDRNTQYF. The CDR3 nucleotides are TGCGCCAGCAGCCACGGCCGGGACAGGAATACGCAGTATTTT.

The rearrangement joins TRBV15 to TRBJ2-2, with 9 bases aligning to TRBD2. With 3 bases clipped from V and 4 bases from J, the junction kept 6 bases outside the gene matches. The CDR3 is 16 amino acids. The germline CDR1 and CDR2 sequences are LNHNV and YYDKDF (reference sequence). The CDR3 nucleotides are TGTGCCACCAGCAGCCAGCGGGGGGCGGGCACCGGGGAGCTGTTTTTT. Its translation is CATSSQRGAGTGELFF. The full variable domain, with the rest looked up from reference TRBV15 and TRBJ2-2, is DAMVIQNPRYQVTQFGKPVTLSCSQTLNHNVMYWYQQKSSQAPKLLFHYYDKDFNNEADTPDNFQSRRPNTSFCFLDIRSPGLGDTAMYLCATSSQRGAGTGELFFGEGSRLTVL.

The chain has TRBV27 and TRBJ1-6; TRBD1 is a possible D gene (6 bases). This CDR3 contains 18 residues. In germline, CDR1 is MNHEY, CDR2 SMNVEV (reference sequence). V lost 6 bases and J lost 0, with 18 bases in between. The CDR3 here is CASRNLGTQSSYNSPLHF. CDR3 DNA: TGTGCCAGCAGAAACCTCGGGACACAGTCCTCCTATAATTCACCCCTCCACTTT.

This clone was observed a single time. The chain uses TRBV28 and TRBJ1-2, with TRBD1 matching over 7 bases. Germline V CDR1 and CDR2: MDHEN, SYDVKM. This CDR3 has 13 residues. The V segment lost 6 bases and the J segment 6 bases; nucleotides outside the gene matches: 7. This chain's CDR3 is CASRVTGLHGYTF. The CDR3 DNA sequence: TGTGCCAGCAGAGTGACAGGGTTACATGGCTACACCTTC.

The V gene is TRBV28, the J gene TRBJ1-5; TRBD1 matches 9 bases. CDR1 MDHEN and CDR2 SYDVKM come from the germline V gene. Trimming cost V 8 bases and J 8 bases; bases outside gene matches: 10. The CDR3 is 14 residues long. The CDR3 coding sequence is TGTGCCAGCCTTAAACCGGGACAGGGAAAGCCCCAGCATTTT. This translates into CASLKPGQGKPQHF.

CDR3: CASSLVAGGGNQPQHF. In DNA form, the CDR3 reads TGTGCCAGCAGCTTAGTGGCAGGGGGTGGCAATCAGCCCCAGCATTTT. The rearrangement uses TRBV7-2 and TRBJ1-5; TRBD1 agrees at 7 bases. From germline, CDR1 is SGHTA and CDR2 FQGNSA. The junction had 5 bases not matched to a gene; V was cut back by 1 base and J by 2 bases. The CDR3 length is 16 residues.

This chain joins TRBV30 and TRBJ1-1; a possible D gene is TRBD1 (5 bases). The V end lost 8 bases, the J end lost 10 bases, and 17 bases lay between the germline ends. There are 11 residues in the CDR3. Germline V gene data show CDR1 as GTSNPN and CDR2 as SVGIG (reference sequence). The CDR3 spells CALPKGRGAFF. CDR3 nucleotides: TGTGCCCTCCCCAAGGGGCGCGGAGCTTTCTTT.

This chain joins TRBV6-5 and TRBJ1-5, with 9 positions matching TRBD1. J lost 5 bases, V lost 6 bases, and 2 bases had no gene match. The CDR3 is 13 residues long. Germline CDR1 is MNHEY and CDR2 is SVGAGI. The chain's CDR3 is CASRRQGDQPQHF. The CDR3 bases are TGTGCCAGCAGGAGACAGGGGGATCAGCCCCAGCATTTT.

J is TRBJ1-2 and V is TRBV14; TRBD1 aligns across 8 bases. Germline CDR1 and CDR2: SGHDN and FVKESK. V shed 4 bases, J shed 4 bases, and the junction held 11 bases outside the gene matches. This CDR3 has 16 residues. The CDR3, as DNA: TGTGCCAGCAGCCCGCTTTATACCGGGACAGGCTATGGCTACACCTTC. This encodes CASSPLYTGTGYGYTF.

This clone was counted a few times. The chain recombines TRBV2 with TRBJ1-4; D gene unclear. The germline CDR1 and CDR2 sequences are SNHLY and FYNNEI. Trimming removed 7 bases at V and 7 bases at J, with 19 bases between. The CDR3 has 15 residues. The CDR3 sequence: CASKTAQGRAEKLFF. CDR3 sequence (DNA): TGTGCCAGCAAAACGGCGCAAGGAAGGGCTGAAAAACTGTTTTTT.

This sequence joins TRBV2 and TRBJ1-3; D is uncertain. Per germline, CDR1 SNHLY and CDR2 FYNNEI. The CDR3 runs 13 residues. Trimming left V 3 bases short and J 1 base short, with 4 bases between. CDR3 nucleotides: TGTGCCAGCAGTGACTTTTCTGGAAACACCATATATTTT. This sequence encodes CASSDFSGNTIYF.

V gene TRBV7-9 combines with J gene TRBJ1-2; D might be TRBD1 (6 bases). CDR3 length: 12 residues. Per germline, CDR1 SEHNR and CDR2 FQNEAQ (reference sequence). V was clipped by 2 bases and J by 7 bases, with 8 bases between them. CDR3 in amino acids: CASSLTGFGYTF. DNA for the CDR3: TGTGCCAGCAGCTTAACAGGGTTTGGCTACACCTTC.